These 18 T cell receptor beta chains share one sample of origin, sequenced in a study of OX40 agonist ivuxolimab in advanced cancers. Receptors were amplified or captured by the immunoSEQ multiplex PCR assay. The immuneACCESS repertoire file appears here via TCRdb, limited to in-frame rearrangements. These files lack a portion of the clones; in checked studies, under half of the deficit traces to unresolved V genes, and the cause of the others is not known. This sample is represented by about 51,000 clones; roughly 80% of them were singletons. Around 21% of the sample is held by the ten biggest clonotypes. The sample was CD4+ or CD8+ T cells sorted from blood, taken in a trial of the OX40 agonist ivuxolimab. Receptors originate from an adult with an advanced solid tumor such as melanoma, head and neck, liver or kidney cancer.

The chain links TRBV6-6 to TRBJ1-1, with TRBD1 identical over 8 bases. Germline-derived CDR1 and CDR2 are MNHNY and SVGAGI (reference sequence). The J segment lost 5 bases and the V segment lost 4 bases, leaving 3 bases of the junction unmatched. This CDR3 is 13 amino acids long. This chain's CDR3 is CASSLTGVTEAFF. The CDR3 bases are TGTGCCAGCAGTTTGACAGGGGTGACTGAAGCTTTCTTT.

CDR3 DNA sequence: TGTGCCAGCAGTTACGGCAGGGATAGCAATCAGCCCCAGCATTTT. Protein sequence: CASSYGRDSNQPQHF. This sequence joins TRBV6-6 and TRBJ1-5; tentative D call: TRBD1 (5 bases). The CDR3 sequence is 15 residues long. Per the germline V gene, CDR1 is MNHNY and CDR2 is SVGAGI (reference sequence). V dropped 2 bases and J dropped 0 bases, with 8 bases sitting between them.

This rearrangement joins TRBV7-2 to TRBJ2-7; D call uncertain. The V and J ends lost 0 bases and 5 bases respectively, with 8 bases between them. CDR3 size: 13 residues. Germline V gives CDR1 SGHTA, CDR2 FQGNSA. CDR3 loop: CASSLAPDDEQYF. The CDR3 DNA reads TGTGCCAGCAGCTTAGCGCCAGACGACGAGCAGTACTTC.

The chain combines TRBV9 with TRBJ2-3; no firm D call. The CDR3 is 15 amino acids. V was cut by 4 bases and J by 6 bases, with 18 bases left in between. Germline V gives CDR1 SGDLS, CDR2 YYNGEE. This CDR3 is CASSSRMSDSDTQYF. CDR3 coding DNA: TGTGCCAGCAGCTCCCGAATGAGCGATTCGGATACGCAGTATTTT. The variable domain in full, completed from reference TRBV9 and TRBJ2-3, reads DSGVTQTPKHLITATGQRVTLRCSPRSGDLSVYWYQQSLDQGLQFLIQYYNGEERAKGNILERFSAQQFPDLHSELNLSSLELGDSALYFCASSSRMSDSDTQYFGPGTRLTVL.

V usage is TRBV7-8 and J usage is TRBJ2-2, with D tentatively TRBD2 (6 bases). Germline CDR1 and CDR2: SGHVS and FQNEAQ. This CDR3 region has 15 residues. Trimming removed 1 base at V and 7 bases at J, with 13 bases between. The CDR3 nucleotides are TGTGCCAGCAGCTTAGGGGCTAGCGCAGGCGGGGAGCTGTTTTTT. The encoded protein is CASSLGASAGGELFF.

A remark on this clone: This same CDR3 is encoded by further DNA sequences in the sample. The V call is TRBV7-6, the J call TRBJ2-7; D is undetermined. The CDR3 length is 12 residues. The germline CDR1 and CDR2 sequences are SGHVS and FNYEAQ. With 0 bases removed from V and 5 bases from J, the gap between germline ends came to 5 bases. CDR3 bases: TGTGCCAGCAGCTTAGCCGGAGACGAGCAGTACTTC. Residues: CASSLAGDEQYF.

Relative to its sample, this clone is medium-sized. The V gene is TRBV28, the J gene TRBJ2-1, with TRBD2 identical over 7 bases. Germline CDR1 MDHEN, CDR2 SYDVKM. After removal of 6 bases from V and 7 bases from J, the junction contained 9 bases not matched to a gene. The CDR3 spans 14 residues. The CDR3 spells CASRPAGLGNEQFF. The DNA of the CDR3 is TGTGCCAGCAGGCCAGCGGGGTTGGGGAATGAGCAGTTCTTC.

V gene TRBV19 combines with J gene TRBJ1-4; D not resolved. This CDR3 region has 16 residues. CDR1 and CDR2 (germline): LNHDA, SQIVND (reference sequence). V lost 4 bases to trimming and J lost 3 bases, with 15 bases between them. The CDR3 spells CASSTLPGVANEKLFF. CDR3 nucleotide sequence: TGTGCCAGTAGTACCCTCCCCGGGGTAGCTAATGAAAAACTGTTTTTT.

This chain connects TRBV5-6 to TRBJ2-1; D possibly matches TRBD1 or TRBD2 (6 bases each). This CDR3 has 14 amino acids. V shed 4 bases and J shed 7 bases, with 15 bases lying between them. The germline V gene encodes CDR1 SGHDT and CDR2 YYEEEE. CDR3 in DNA: TGTGCCAGCAGCCCGGGGGCCAGGAGGAATGAGCAGTTCTTC. It encodes CASSPGARRNEQFF.

This clone was seen just once. The J gene is TRBJ1-2, the V gene TRBV27; unclear D gene. This CDR3 has 13 residues. Germline-derived CDR1 and CDR2 are MNHEY and SMNVEV (reference sequence). Deletions cut 2 bases from V and 5 bases from J, with 9 bases between. CDR3 amino acids: CASSLGAGYGYTF. The DNA of the CDR3 is TGTGCCAGCAGTTTAGGTGCGGGGTATGGCTACACCTTC.

This sequence joins TRBV27 and TRBJ1-5; no firm D call. Trimming pared 1 base from V and 1 base from J, leaving 5 bases between. Germline lookup yields CDR1 MNHEY and CDR2 SMNVEV (reference sequence). CDR3 length equals 14 residues. CDR3 region: CASSLFMSNQPQHF. The CDR3 nucleotides read TGTGCCAGCAGTTTATTCATGAGCAATCAGCCCCAGCATTTT.

This sequence joins TRBV9 and TRBJ2-5; TRBD2 might be the D (6 bases). Germline V CDR1 and CDR2: SGDLS, YYNGEE. V was pared by 5 bases and J by 5 bases, with 16 bases between. The CDR3 length is 14 residues. CDR3 residues: CASSISGAGETQYF. CDR3 nucleotide sequence: TGTGCCAGCAGTATTAGCGGCGCTGGGGAGACCCAGTACTTC.

The V and J genes are TRBV7-9 and TRBJ1-3; no firm D call. CDR3 length equals 16 residues. The germline CDR1 and CDR2 sequences are SEHNR and FQNEAQ (reference sequence). V gave up 4 bases and J gave up 0 bases, with 13 bases separating them. CDR3 protein: CASSSALASSGNTIYF. As DNA, the CDR3 is TGTGCCAGCAGCTCAGCACTGGCCTCCTCTGGAAACACCATATATTTT.

The chain recombines TRBV9 with TRBJ1-4, with a tentative D call TRBD1 (6 bases). CDR1 and CDR2 from the germline V gene are SGDLS and YYNGEE. This CDR3 spans 15 amino acids. Trimming removed 2 bases at V and 5 bases at J, with 13 bases between. The CDR3 here is CASSVSGTLNEKLFF. CDR3 DNA sequence: TGTGCCAGCAGCGTCTCCGGGACATTAAATGAAAAACTGTTTTTT.

The J gene is TRBJ2-2, the V gene TRBV28; 8 bases map to TRBD1. This CDR3 comprises 18 residues. CDR1 and CDR2 (germline): MDHEN, SYDVKM. V was pared by 6 bases and J by 2 bases, with 14 bases of the junction left unmatched. The CDR3 is CASSSFVQGGSNTGELFF. CDR3 nucleotides: TGTGCCAGCAGCTCATTCGTACAGGGGGGTTCAAACACCGGGGAGCTGTTTTTT.

Relative to its sample, this clone is medium-sized (0.01 to 0.1%). The sample has other DNA sequences that encode this CDR3 too. The chain uses TRBV19 and TRBJ2-3; D perhaps matches TRBD2 (6 bases). V lost 3 bases to trimming and J lost 3 bases, with 7 bases between them. The CDR3 totals 13 residues. The germline CDR1 and CDR2 sequences are LNHDA and SQIVND (reference sequence). The CDR3 nucleotides are TGTGCCAGTAGTATCGGGGGAACAGATACGCAGTATTTT. It encodes CASSIGGTDTQYF.

The V gene is TRBV11-2, the J gene TRBJ2-1; 10 bases are a match to TRBD2. Per germline, CDR1 SGHAT and CDR2 FQNNGV. The CDR3 consists of 16 residues. Unmatched junction bases numbered 7, after V lost 6 bases and J lost 2 bases. Here the CDR3 DNA reads TGTGCCAGCAGTATTAGCGGGGGGTACCCCTACAATGAGCAGTTCTTC. It specifies CASSISGGYPYNEQFF.

In nucleotides, the CDR3 is TGTGCCAGCTGGGGGATTGGGGAATGGGCAAACATTCAGTACTTC. Translated: CASWGIGEWANIQYF. The gene calls are TRBV28 and TRBJ2-4; D is perhaps TRBD1 or TRBD2 (5 bases each). Germline V lookup: CDR1 MDHEN, CDR2 SYDVKM. CDR3 length: 15 amino acids. V lost 8 bases and J 6 bases, leaving 20 bases between the germline ends.